One and the same sample provided the 16 T cell receptor beta chains below, sequenced in a study of blood T cell repertoires in COVID-19. Only in-frame clones appear in the TCRdb table, and some are missing; sequencing was by immunoSEQ multiplex PCR. The data show 41,000 or so clones, nearly 90% seen once. Sequenced sample: peripheral blood. The origin of the receptors is a man between 60 and 75 years old with acute or convalescent COVID-19.

The chain is built from TRBV15 and TRBJ1-2; D is possibly TRBD1 (5 bases). The CDR3 length is 18 residues. Germline assignment: CDR1 LNHNV and CDR2 YYDKDF (reference sequence). Trimming removed 0 bases from V and 4 bases from J, with 21 bases in between. CDR3 bases: TGTGCCACCAGCAGAGACAACCAAGGTGGCGACAGACTCTATGGCTACACCTTC. Translation: CATSRDNQGGDRLYGYTF.

The CDR3 reads CASSLGLAGGTSSYEQYF. The CDR3 region has the DNA TGTGCCAGCAGCTTAGGACTAGCGGGGGGGACGAGCTCCTACGAGCAGTACTTC. The J gene is TRBJ2-7, the V gene TRBV7-8; TRBD2 aligns across 14 bases. V lost 1 base to trimming and J lost 0 bases; unmatched junction nucleotides: 5. The CDR3 length is 18 residues. CDR1 is SGHVS and CDR2 is FQNEAQ in the germline V gene.

This clone came up once. The chain uses TRBV19 and TRBJ2-2, with D maybe TRBD2 (7 bases). Trimming took off 10 bases at V and 0 bases at J, with 18 bases between the two ends. Germline V lookup: CDR1 LNHDA, CDR2 SQIVND (reference sequence). This CDR3 region has 16 residues. As DNA, the CDR3 is TGTGCCACGAGGCGGGGGCCTGACACGAACACCGGGGAGCTGTTTTTT. As protein: CATRRGPDTNTGELFF.

A few counts support this clone. This chain uses TRBV19 with TRBJ1-5; tentatively, D is TRBD1 (5 bases). The V gene's germline CDR1 is LNHDA and CDR2 SQIVND (reference sequence). This CDR3 spans 15 amino acids. V dropped 3 bases and J dropped 4 bases, with 13 bases sitting between them. CDR3 sequence (DNA): TGTGCCAGTAGTATTCGGTCGGCAGGGAATCAGCCCCAGCATTTT. Its protein is CASSIRSAGNQPQHF.

This clone was detected only once. The rearrangement uses TRBV7-8 and TRBJ1-6, with 7 bases aligning to TRBD1. Germline V gives CDR1 SGHVS, CDR2 FQNEAQ. V lost 5 bases and J lost 9; bases outside the gene matches: 4. The CDR3 runs 13 residues. In nucleotides, the CDR3 is TGTGCCAGCAGCAAGGACAGGTTTTCACCCCTCCACTTT. Translating gives CASSKDRFSPLHF.

V usage is TRBV7-2 and J usage is TRBJ1-1; D may be TRBD1 (6 bases). Trimming stripped 5 bases from V and 4 bases from J, with 17 bases between. The CDR3 runs to 15 residues. Germline CDR1 is SGHTA and CDR2 is FQGNSA. CDR3 sequence: CASSPEGGLITEAFF. CDR3 coding DNA: TGTGCCAGCAGCCCAGAGGGGGGGTTGATCACTGAAGCTTTCTTT. Variable domain in full (rest from reference TRBV7-2 and TRBJ1-1): GAGVSQSPSNKVTEKGKDVELRCDPISGHTALYWYRQSLGQGLEFLIYFQGNSAPDKSGLPSDRFSAERTGGSVSTLTIQRTQQEDSAVYLCASSPEGGLITEAFFGQGTRLTVV.

Here the CDR3 DNA reads TGTGCCACCAGCAGATCGGGACAGGAGACTTACGAGCAGTACTTC. It yields the protein CATSRSGQETYEQYF. The V gene is TRBV15, the J gene TRBJ2-7, with 8 bases fitting TRBD1. The junction had 7 bases not matched to a gene; V was cut back by 2 bases and J by 4 bases. Germline V gene data show CDR1 as LNHNV and CDR2 as YYDKDF (reference sequence). The CDR3 is made up of 15 amino acids. Full variable domain (missing parts from reference TRBV15 and TRBJ2-7): DAMVIQNPRYQVTQFGKPVTLSCSQTLNHNVMYWYQQKSSQAPKLLFHYYDKDFNNEADTPDNFQSRRPNTSFCFLDIRSPGLGDTAMYLCATSRSGQETYEQYFGPGTRLTVT.

The V gene is TRBV28, the J gene TRBJ2-5; 10 bases align to TRBD2. The CDR3 is 15 residues long. CDR1 is MDHEN, CDR2 SYDVKM, per germline. V lost 8 bases to trimming and J lost 5 bases; unmatched junction nucleotides: 11. In nucleotides, the CDR3 is TGTGCCAGCTCCGCTACTAGCGGGGTTTTCGAGACCCAGTACTTC. This sequence encodes CASSATSGVFETQYF.

Notes on this clone: Within the sample, other DNA sequences also encode this same CDR3. The chain joins TRBV19 to TRBJ2-5; maybe TRBD2 (6 bases). The CDR3 spans 14 residues. The germline V gene encodes CDR1 LNHDA and CDR2 SQIVND (reference sequence). Trimming pared 1 base from V and 1 base from J, leaving 7 bases between. The CDR3: CASSIAGGQETQYF. The CDR3 DNA reads TGTGCCAGTAGTATAGCCGGGGGCCAAGAGACCCAGTACTTC.

This chain links TRBV5-1 with TRBJ2-1; 8 nucleotides line up with TRBD1. This CDR3 spans 17 amino acids. The germline V gene has CDR1 SGHRS and CDR2 YFSETQ. The trim removed 4 bases at V and 4 bases at J, leaving 13 bases unmatched. CDR3: CASSLDRAQLKYNEQFF. CDR3 nucleotide sequence: TGCGCCAGCAGCCTGGACAGGGCCCAGCTAAAATACAATGAGCAGTTCTTC.

J is TRBJ1-6 and V is TRBV19, with 7 bases identical to TRBD1. The germline V gene encodes CDR1 LNHDA and CDR2 SQIVND (reference sequence). Trimming took 8 bases from V and 7 from J; bases not matched to a gene: 5. The CDR3 contains 13 residues. CDR3 nucleotide sequence: TGTGCCAGTCAGGACAGGAGGAATTCACCCCTCCACTTT. Translating gives CASQDRRNSPLHF.

The gene calls are TRBV21-1 and TRBJ1-6; the table assigns TRBD1, which was not confirmed against the DNA. TRBV21-1 is reported as a pseudogene. There are 17 residues in the CDR3. The CDR3 DNA reads as TGTGCCATCAACAAAATCCGGGACCAGGGGATGATATCACCCCTCCACTTT. Translation: CAINKIRDQGMISPLHF.

This chain joins TRBV18 and TRBJ2-2, with D maybe TRBD1 (5 bases). V lost 4 bases and J lost 0, with 12 bases in between. The length of the CDR3 is 16 residues. The germline V gene has CDR1 KGHSH and CDR2 LQKENI. The CDR3 loop reads CASSLRQNANTGELFF. In DNA form, the CDR3 reads TGTGCCAGCTCACTTCGACAGAACGCGAACACCGGGGAGCTGTTTTTT.

The chain couples TRBV19 to TRBJ2-4, with 7 nucleotides matching TRBD2. The CDR3 runs to 13 residues. J was trimmed by 3 bases and V by 11 bases; bases with no gene match: 7. Germline CDR1 is LNHDA and CDR2 is SQIVND (reference sequence). CDR3 sequence (DNA): TGTGCCGGGAGGGGCCATAGCAAAAACATTCAGTACTTC. Its protein is CAGRGHSKNIQYF.

The chain recombines TRBV11-3 with TRBJ1-1, with no clear D. Germline V lookup: CDR1 SGHNT, CDR2 YENEEA. This CDR3 is 16 amino acids long. The V end lost 4 bases, the J end lost 5 bases, and 20 bases lay between the germline ends. CDR3 sequence (DNA): TGTGCCAGCAGCTCAAATGGAGGTTGGGGAAGTACTGAAGCTTTCTTT. It translates to CASSSNGGWGSTEAFF. Full variable domain (remainder filled in from reference TRBV11-3 and TRBJ1-1): EAGVVQSPRYKIIEKKQPVAFWCNPISGHNTLYWYLQNLGQGPELLIRYENEEAVDDSQLPKDRFSAERLKGVDSTLKIQPAELGDSAVYLCASSSNGGWGSTEAFFGQGTRLTVV.

This chain connects TRBV27 to TRBJ1-2; D unresolved. Per germline, CDR1 MNHEY and CDR2 SMNVEV (reference sequence). This CDR3 is 11 amino acids long. The V and J ends lost 8 bases and 8 bases respectively, with 12 bases between them. CDR3 in DNA: TGTGCCAGCGGCCAGGATGAAGGCTACACCTTC. Protein: CASGQDEGYTF.